This T cell receptor (beta chain) was profiled in a study of blood T cell repertoires in COVID-19. Across the study: The United States, Italy and Spain supplied acute and convalescent COVID-19 samples. From T cells, B-cell-depleted T cells, or PBMCs came the material, which was cDNA or gDNA.

Under the authors' procedure: Reference gene primer amplification yielded estimated nucleated cell counts. Sequencing used immunoSEQ multiplex PCR; TCRdb keeps in-frame clones, though not all of them. V, J and clone size are taken as reported in that table, and D and trimming were inferred from the DNA itself. The sample records approximately 83,000 clones, over 80% being singletons. Trimming cost V 3 bases and J 4 bases; bases outside gene matches: 11. Germline V gene sequence: CDR1 MNHNS, CDR2 SASEGT. This CDR3 has 16 amino acids. The chain has TRBV6-1 and TRBJ1-2; TRBD1 matches 7 bases. The receptor was isolated from a man aged 50-60 years with acute or convalescent COVID-19. Source material: peripheral blood. As DNA, the CDR3 is TGTGCCAGCAGTGAGAGCTACACAGGGGTTCTCTATGGCTACACCTTC. Amino acid sequence: CASSESYTGVLYGYTF.